This entry lists 29 T cell receptor beta chains sequenced from one sample in a study of shared clonotypes between healthy human individuals. Data came from immunoSEQ multiplex PCR; TCRdb stores just in-frame clones and leaves some out. Among 2 million to 2.5 million clones, 85% to 95% were seen once, and the ten largest hold under 0.45%. Sequenced: naive CD4+ T cells from PBMCs. Subset here: CD45RA+ positively selected. The receptors derive from a man between 18 and 35 years old in good health. Some clones in this sample may be carry-over from other donors' samples.

For the CDR3, the DNA is TGTGCCAGCAGCGTAGGAGAAAACAGGGTCTACGAGCAGTACTTC. Translation gives CASSVGENRVYEQYF. This chain joins TRBV9 and TRBJ2-7, with a weak D call TRBD1 (6 bases). Trimming took 0 bases from V and 3 from J, leaving 13 bases between them. This CDR3 contains 15 residues. Germline V CDR1 and CDR2: SGDLS, YYNGEE.

The chain recombines TRBV18 with TRBJ2-3; D not certain. The germline V gene encodes CDR1 KGHSH and CDR2 LQKENI. The CDR3 sequence is 18 residues long. The germline V and J ends were trimmed by 4 bases and 0 bases, with 20 bases remaining between them. The CDR3 sequence: CASSLNGVAPLSTDTQYF. In nucleotides, the CDR3 is TGTGCCAGCTCACTAAACGGAGTGGCCCCTCTTAGCACAGATACGCAGTATTTT. The variable domain in full, completed from reference TRBV18 and TRBJ2-3, reads NAGVMQNPRHLVRRRGQEARLRCSPMKGHSHVYWYRQLPEEGLKFMVYLQKENIIDESGMPKERFSAEFPKEGPSILRIQQVVRGDSAAYFCASSLNGVAPLSTDTQYFGPGTRLTVL.

Regarding this clone: This sample includes further DNA sequences coding for the same CDR3. The gene calls are TRBV10-3 and TRBJ2-7; weak D call: TRBD1 (5 bases). V gave up 6 bases and J gave up 0 bases, with 9 bases separating them. CDR3 length: 13 amino acids. The germline V gene encodes CDR1 ENHRY and CDR2 SYGVKD. The CDR3 DNA reads as TGTGCCATCAGAAGGGGCCCCTCCTACGAGCAGTACTTC. Translating gives CAIRRGPSYEQYF.

This chain links TRBV6-5 with TRBJ1-2; 7 bases are shared with TRBD1. Per the germline V gene, CDR1 is MNHEY and CDR2 is SVGAGI. V was pared by 2 bases and J by 8 bases, with 8 bases of the junction left unmatched. The CDR3 loop spans 14 amino acids. This CDR3 is CASSYDRVVGGYTF. CDR3 DNA sequence: TGTGCCAGCAGTTACGACAGGGTGGTTGGAGGCTACACCTTC.

This clone was seen once. V is TRBV5-1 and J is TRBJ2-3; the match to TRBD2 covers 13 bases. The ends lost 6 bases at V and 5 bases at J; junction bases unmatched: 6. This CDR3 contains 15 residues. Germline CDR1 reads SGHRS; CDR2 reads YFSETQ. The CDR3 DNA reads TGCGCCAGCACCTGGACTAGCGGGAGAGGAGATACGCAGTATTTT. Translation gives CASTWTSGRGDTQYF.

This clone was observed once. The chain uses TRBV18 and TRBJ2-7; D gene ambiguous. V lost 0 bases and J 4 bases, leaving 22 bases between the germline ends. Germline CDR1 is KGHSH and CDR2 is LQKENI. The CDR3 sequence is 18 residues long. The CDR3 region has the DNA TGTGCCAGCTCACCACCGTACAACCTCACCCGGCGAAAATACGAGCAGTACTTC. Amino acid sequence: CASSPPYNLTRRKYEQYF. The whole variable domain, remainder taken from reference TRBV18 and TRBJ2-7, is NAGVMQNPRHLVRRRGQEARLRCSPMKGHSHVYWYRQLPEEGLKFMVYLQKENIIDESGMPKERFSAEFPKEGPSILRIQQVVRGDSAAYFCASSPPYNLTRRKYEQYFGPGTRLTVT.

The chain recombines TRBV2 with TRBJ1-2; 8 bases are a match to TRBD1. CDR1 is SNHLY and CDR2 is FYNNEI in the germline V gene. J was trimmed by 8 bases and V by 8 bases; bases with no gene match: 10. This CDR3 region has 13 residues. CDR3 sequence: CASSPGQARGYTF. The CDR3 region has the DNA TGTGCCAGCTCCCCGGGACAGGCAAGGGGCTACACCTTC.

V and J are TRBV27 and TRBJ1-1; possible D gene TRBD1, 6 bases. This CDR3 spans 14 amino acids. V was cut by 4 bases and J by 4 bases, with 13 bases left in between. CDR1 is MNHEY and CDR2 is SMNVEV in the germline V gene (reference sequence). The CDR3 loop is CASSSTGWGTEAFF. Written as DNA, the CDR3 is TGTGCCAGCAGTTCCACAGGGTGGGGCACTGAAGCTTTCTTT.

Turning to this clone: At the DNA level, this CDR3 is encoded by other sequences in the same sample as well. CDR3 region: CASRRTGDNYGYTF. The CDR3 DNA sequence: TGTGCCAGCAGAAGAACAGGGGATAACTATGGCTACACCTTC. The chain employs TRBV6-1 and TRBJ1-2; TRBD1 matches 7 bases. Trimming removed 6 bases from V and 1 base from J; junction bases left unmatched: 5. CDR1 MNHNS and CDR2 SASEGT come from the germline V gene. The CDR3 sequence is 14 residues long.

V and J are TRBV5-1 and TRBJ2-2, with D tentatively TRBD2 (6 bases). Germline CDR1 SGHRS, CDR2 YFSETQ. V was clipped by 0 bases and J by 6 bases, with 12 bases between them. This CDR3 comprises 15 residues. The CDR3 bases are TGCGCCAGCAGCTTGGAAGCGGGCCGTCCCGGGGAGCTGTTTTTT. Encoded protein: CASSLEAGRPGELFF.

This clone was seen a handful of times. This sequence joins TRBV28 and TRBJ1-1; D unclear. This CDR3 comprises 11 residues. Germline V gene sequence: CDR1 MDHEN, CDR2 SYDVKM. Trimming removed 6 bases from V and 8 bases from J, with 10 bases in between. CDR3 sequence reads: CASRHRAEAFF. The CDR3, as DNA: TGTGCCAGCAGGCATAGAGCGGAAGCTTTCTTT.

This sequence joins TRBV5-1 and TRBJ2-2; D could derive from TRBD1 or TRBD2 (5 bases each). Germline assignment: CDR1 SGHRS and CDR2 YFSETQ. The ends were cut back, 1 base at V and 6 bases at J, with 16 bases in the middle. The CDR3 length is 16 residues. CDR3 in amino acids: CASSLTTIRGAGELFF. The CDR3, as DNA: TGCGCCAGCAGCTTGACGACTATTAGGGGCGCCGGGGAGCTGTTTTTT.

The chain carries TRBV19 and TRBJ2-2; D perhaps matches TRBD2 (5 bases). With 5 bases removed from V and 4 bases from J, the gap between germline ends came to 17 bases. The CDR3 is 16 amino acids. CDR1 and CDR2 from the germline V gene are LNHDA and SQIVND (reference sequence). The CDR3 DNA is TGTGCCAGTAGTCATACCCTCCCGAGCGGCACCGGGGAGCTGTTTTTT. Its protein is CASSHTLPSGTGELFF.

This chain joins TRBV6-1 and TRBJ1-2, with 9 bases that match TRBD1. Germline CDR1 MNHNS, CDR2 SASEGT. The CDR3 extends over 13 amino acids. Germline trimming cut 5 bases from V and 4 bases from J; bases unmatched to any gene: 2. The CDR3 DNA reads as TGTGCCAGCAGTAAGACAGGGGGCTATGGCTACACCTTC. Protein sequence: CASSKTGGYGYTF.

The chain couples TRBV7-2 to TRBJ1-2; D possibly corresponds to TRBD1 (5 bases). This CDR3 spans 14 amino acids. Trimming shortened V by 4 bases and J by 2 bases, and 11 bases separated the two germline ends. Germline CDR1 reads SGHTA; CDR2 reads FQGNSA. CDR3 in amino acids: CASSSQGINYGYTF. In DNA, the CDR3 is TGTGCCAGCAGCTCCCAGGGAATAAACTATGGCTACACCTTC.

This clone was seen just once. The gene calls are TRBV5-8 and TRBJ1-5; 9 bases line up with TRBD1. The V and J ends lost 1 base and 5 bases, in that order; junction bases with no gene match: 4. CDR3 length: 15 amino acids. The germline V gene encodes CDR1 SGHTS and CDR2 YDEGEE. The CDR3 reads CASSLRQGGHQPQHF. The CDR3 region has the DNA TGTGCCAGCAGCTTGAGACAGGGGGGACATCAGCCCCAGCATTTT.

V usage is TRBV7-3 and J usage is TRBJ2-1; 10 bases match TRBD1. The CDR3 is 17 amino acids. After removal of 8 bases from V and 0 bases from J, the junction contained 10 bases not matched to a gene. The V gene's germline CDR1 is SGHTA and CDR2 FQGTGA. The CDR3 DNA is TGTGCCAGCGGCCCGGGACAGGGGTCCACCTCCTACAATGAGCAGTTCTTC. Its translation is CASGPGQGSTSYNEQFF. Full variable domain (rest looked up from reference TRBV7-3 and TRBJ2-1): GAGVSQTPSNKVTEKGKYVELRCDPISGHTALYWYRQSLGQGPEFLIYFQGTGAADDSGLPNDRFFAVRPEGSVSTLKIQRTERGDSAVYLCASGPGQGSTSYNEQFFGPGTRLTVL.

The chain employs TRBV6-5 and TRBJ2-1; 9 bases map to TRBD2. CDR1 is MNHEY and CDR2 is SVGAGI in the germline V gene. J was trimmed by 6 bases and V by 0 bases; bases with no gene match: 0. The CDR3 spans 14 residues. This chain's CDR3 is CASSYSREGNEQFF. The CDR3 nucleotides read TGTGCCAGCAGTTACTCGCGGGAGGGCAATGAGCAGTTCTTC.

The genes are TRBV30 and TRBJ2-3, with a possible D match to TRBD1 (6 bases). Germline values: CDR1 GTSNPN, CDR2 SVGIG (reference sequence). The CDR3 loop spans 14 amino acids. V was cut by 2 bases and J by 5 bases, with 14 bases left in between. CDR3 residues: CAWSLTGSQDTQYF. The DNA of the CDR3 is TGTGCCTGGAGTTTAACAGGGTCCCAAGATACGCAGTATTTT.

The rearrangement joins TRBV6-5 to TRBJ1-2; 7 nucleotides agree with TRBD1. This CDR3 is built from 14 residues. V lost 5 bases and J lost 4; bases outside the gene matches: 7. Germline V gene sequence: CDR1 MNHEY, CDR2 SVGAGI. CDR3 nucleotide sequence: TGTGCCAGCAGTCTCACAGGGGCCAGCTATGGCTACACCTTC. Its translation is CASSLTGASYGYTF.

The rearrangement links TRBV19 to TRBJ2-4; 8 bases align to TRBD1. The CDR3 runs 12 residues. CDR1 is LNHDA, CDR2 SQIVND, per germline (reference sequence). Trimming removed 11 bases from V and 8 bases from J; junction bases left unmatched: 8. CDR3 coding DNA: TGTGCCTCCCGGGACAGGCTTGACATTCAGTACTTC. Translated: CASRDRLDIQYF.

The chain has TRBV5-1 and TRBJ2-7; D not resolved. The CDR3 runs to 12 residues. V was trimmed by 6 bases and J by 7 bases, leaving 14 bases between them. In germline, CDR1 is SGHRS, CDR2 YFSETQ. CDR3 sequence reads: CASMIPGREQYF. In DNA, the CDR3 is TGCGCCAGCATGATACCCGGTAGGGAGCAGTACTTC.

The rearrangement uses TRBV5-4 and TRBJ1-3; 7 positions match TRBD1. This CDR3 comprises 15 residues. Trimming took 4 bases from V and 3 from J; bases not matched to a gene: 7. Per the germline V gene, CDR1 is SGHNT and CDR2 is YYREEE (reference sequence). CDR3 residues: CASSLDNRGGNTIYF. CDR3 nucleotide sequence: TGTGCCAGCAGCCTGGACAACAGGGGTGGAAACACCATATATTTT.

The V call is TRBV2, the J call TRBJ1-3; the D is unclear. The V gene's germline CDR1 is SNHLY and CDR2 FYNNEI. The CDR3 has 15 amino acids. Trimming took 2 bases from V and 6 from J, leaving 14 bases between them. The CDR3 coding sequence is TGTGCCAGCAGTGAAATCTACGGGAAGGAAAACACCATATATTTT. Its translation is CASSEIYGKENTIYF.

The rearrangement links TRBV29-1 to TRBJ2-3; D is unclear. The germline V and J ends were trimmed by 6 bases and 4 bases, with 11 bases remaining between them. CDR3 size: 12 residues. Germline loops: CDR1 SQVTM, CDR2 ANQGSEA. The CDR3 region is CSVTPQSDTQYF. The CDR3 region has the DNA TGCAGCGTGACACCACAGTCAGATACGCAGTATTTT.

About this clone itself: The sample contains more than one DNA sequence encoding this CDR3. This chain uses TRBV19 with TRBJ1-2; D is unresolved. Trimming stripped 6 bases from V and 5 bases from J, with 10 bases between. From germline, CDR1 is LNHDA and CDR2 SQIVND (reference sequence). This CDR3 has 12 amino acids. Here the CDR3 DNA reads TGTGCCAGTAGCCGTTGGGATTATGGCTACACCTTC. Translation gives CASSRWDYGYTF. The variable domain in full, with the rest retrieved from reference TRBV19 and TRBJ1-2, is DGGITQSPKYLFRKEGQNVTLSCEQNLNHDAMYWYRQDPGQGLRLIYYSQIVNDFQKGDIAEGYSVSREKKESFPLTVTSAQKNPTAFYLCASSRWDYGYTFGSGTRLTVV.

The rearrangement uses TRBV30 and TRBJ2-2; D uncertain. Germline CDR1 GTSNPN, CDR2 SVGIG (reference sequence). The CDR3 totals 14 residues. Between the trimmed V and J ends, which lost 3 bases and 5 bases, there was a span of 13 bases. The CDR3 here is CAWRNPLATGELFF. The DNA of the CDR3 is TGTGCCTGGAGGAACCCACTGGCTACCGGGGAGCTGTTTTTT.

The chain links TRBV2 to TRBJ2-2; D is uncertain. Per germline, CDR1 SNHLY and CDR2 FYNNEI. V was shortened by 5 bases and J by 0 bases, with 4 bases between the two germline ends. This CDR3 contains 13 residues. The CDR3 nucleotides are TGTGCCAGCAGTTACGCGAACACCGGGGAGCTGTTTTTT. Its translation: CASSYANTGELFF.

This rearrangement joins TRBV7-9 to TRBJ2-1; D is unclear. Deletions cut 3 bases from V and 6 bases from J, with 6 bases between. The CDR3 totals 12 residues. CDR1 is SEHNR, CDR2 FQNEAQ, per germline (reference sequence). The CDR3 region has the DNA TGTGCCAGCAGCTTTCAACGCAATGAGCAGTTCTTC. It translates to CASSFQRNEQFF.